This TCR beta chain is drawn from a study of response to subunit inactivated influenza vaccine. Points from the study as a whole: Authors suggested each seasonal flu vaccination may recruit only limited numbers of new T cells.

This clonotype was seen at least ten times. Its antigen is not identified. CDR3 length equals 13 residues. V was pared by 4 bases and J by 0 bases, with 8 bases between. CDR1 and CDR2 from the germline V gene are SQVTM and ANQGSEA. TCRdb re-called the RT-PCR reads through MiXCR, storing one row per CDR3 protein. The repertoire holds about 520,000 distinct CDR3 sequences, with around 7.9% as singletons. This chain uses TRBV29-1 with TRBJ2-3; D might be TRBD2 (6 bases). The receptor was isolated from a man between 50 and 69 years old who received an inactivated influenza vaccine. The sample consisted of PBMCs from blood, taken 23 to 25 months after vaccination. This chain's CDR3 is CSVGGASTDTQYF. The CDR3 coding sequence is TGCAGCGTTGGCGGGGCCAGCACAGATACGCAGTATTTT.